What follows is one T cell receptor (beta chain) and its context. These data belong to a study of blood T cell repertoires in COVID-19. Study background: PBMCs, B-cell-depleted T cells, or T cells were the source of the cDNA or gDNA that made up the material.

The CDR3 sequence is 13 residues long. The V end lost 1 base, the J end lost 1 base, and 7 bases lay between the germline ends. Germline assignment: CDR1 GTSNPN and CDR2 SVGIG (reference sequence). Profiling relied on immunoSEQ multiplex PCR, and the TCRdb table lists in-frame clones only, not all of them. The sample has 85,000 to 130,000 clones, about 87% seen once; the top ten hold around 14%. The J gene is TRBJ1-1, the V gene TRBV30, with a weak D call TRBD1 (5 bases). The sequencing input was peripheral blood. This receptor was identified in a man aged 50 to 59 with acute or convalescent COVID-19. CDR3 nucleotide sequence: TGTGCCTGGAGTGCCACAGGGAACACTGAAGCTTTCTTT. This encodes CAWSATGNTEAFF.